This T cell receptor beta chain came from a study of blood T cell repertoires in COVID-19. In the study overall: The study drew acute and convalescent COVID-19 samples from the United States, Italy and Spain. T cells, B-cell-depleted T cells, or PBMCs supplied cDNA or gDNA.

As handled by the study authors: Reference gene primer amplification gave estimated nucleated cell counts. TCRdb's copy holds only in-frame clones and misses some; the assay was immunoSEQ multiplex PCR. The V and J calls and clone size are taken from that table; D and trimming were inferred from the DNA. The sample consists of some 210,000 clones, roughly 84% of them appearing once. The junction had 7 bases not matched to a gene; V was cut back by 0 bases and J by 6 bases. Germline CDR1 SGHRS, CDR2 YFSETQ. This CDR3 region has 16 residues. Sequences were obtained from peripheral blood. The source is a human donor in a cohort sampled during active COVID-19. The chain carries TRBV5-1 and TRBJ2-1, with 9 nucleotides matching TRBD2. In DNA form, the CDR3 reads TGCGCCAGCAGCTTGGCCGGCACTAGCGGGCGCAATGAGCAGTTCTTC. This gives the protein CASSLAGTSGRNEQFF. The full variable domain, completed using reference TRBV5-1 and TRBJ2-1, is KAGVTQTPRYLIKTRGQQVTLSCSPISGHRSVSWYQQTPGQGLQFLFEYFSETQRNKGNFPGRFSGRQFSNSRSEMNVSTLELGDSALYLCASSLAGTSGRNEQFFGPGTRLTVL.